This T cell receptor (beta chain) was observed in a study of blood T cell repertoires in COVID-19. Points on this clone: Its ends do not fully match the called genes, so a read error is possible.

Libraries were prepared by immunoSEQ multiplex PCR; TCRdb keeps only in-frame clonotypes and omits some of them. The data show 150,000 to 200,000 clones, with around 86% seen just once and about 3.5% held by the top ten. Sequencing was done on a sample of peripheral blood. This clonotype originated in a man between 65 and 85 years old with acute or convalescent COVID-19.

In DNA form, the CDR3 reads TGTGCCAGCAGCCCATACGCTCAATGGGAGTTTGGCTTC. It yields the protein CASSPYAQWEFGF. The chain links TRBV7-2 to TRBJ2-7; possible D gene TRBD2, 5 bases. Germline assignment: CDR1 SGHTA and CDR2 FQGNSA. The CDR3 sequence is 13 residues long.